The rows below give T cell receptor beta chains drawn from one sample of a study of cytomegalovirus exposure and HLA in healthy donors. Sequencing was performed with immunoSEQ multiplex PCR; in TCRdb, only in-frame clones are kept and a portion is missing. The data show 150,000 or so clones, with about 85% seen just once and about 2% held by the top ten. The sequenced sample consisted of PBMCs. These receptors were taken from a man in his late teens or twenties in good health and CMV-seropositive. Each CDR3 is given with its conserved first and last residue. The D gene is left open where the match is weak. Rows may omit the clone size; those that give it use once, few, many or a size class.

J gene	clone size	D gene	V gene	CDR3 protein	CDR3 DNA
TRBJ2-2	.	.	TRBV7-9	CASSLSRITGELFF	TGTGCCAGCAGCTTATCCAGGATCACCGGGGAGCTGTTTTTT
TRBJ2-1	.	TRBD1	TRBV6-1	CASQARGPYNEQFF	TGTGCCAGCCAGGCCAGGGGGCCGTACAATGAGCAGTTCTTC
TRBJ1-5	few	.	TRBV6-5	CASSYGQGIQPQHF	TGTGCCAGCAGTTATGGGCAGGGTATTCAGCCCCAGCATTTT
TRBJ2-7	.	TRBD2	TRBV6-1	CASSEPAGGPHEQYF	TGTGCCAGCAGTGAACCCGCGGGGGGGCCGCACGAGCAGTACTTC
TRBJ1-4	.	TRBD1	TRBV6-6	CASSYVDRGLNEKLFF	TGTGCCAGCAGTTACGTAGACAGGGGGCTGAATGAAAAACTGTTTTTT
TRBJ1-2	.	TRBD1	TRBV13	CASSLGLQGASGYTF	TGTGCCAGCAGCTTAGGCCTACAGGGGGCATCGGGCTACACCTTC
TRBJ1-1	once	TRBD1	TRBV4-1	CASSKTGGPGENTEAFF	TGCGCCAGCAGCAAGACAGGGGGCCCGGGGGAGAACACTGAAGCTTTCTTT
TRBJ2-7	.	TRBD1	TRBV5-1	CASSWGQGGIYEQYF	TGCGCCAGCAGCTGGGGACAGGGAGGTATCTACGAGCAGTACTTC
TRBJ2-6	.	.	TRBV5-1	CASSQGRWASGANGLTF	TGCGCCAGCAGCCAGGGCCGTTGGGCCTCTGGGGCCAACGGCCTGACTTTC
TRBJ1-1	.	TRBD1	TRBV14	CASSLQGTEAFF	TGTGCCAGCAGCCTACAGGGGACTGAAGCTTTCTTT
TRBJ1-2	.	.	TRBV2	CASSEDRLNYGYTF	TGTGCCAGCAGTGAAGACAGGCTTAACTATGGCTACACCTTC
TRBJ1-4	.	TRBD1	TRBV6-4	CASSPGQAANEKLFF	TGTGCCAGCAGCCCCGGACAGGCGGCGAATGAAAAACTGTTTTTT
TRBJ1-4	few	.	TRBV25-1	CASSERLTNEKLFF	TGTGCCAGCAGTGAACGGTTAACTAATGAAAAACTGTTTTTT
TRBJ1-5	.	.	TRBV6-1	CASSEIQGGSQPQHF	TGTGCCAGCAGTGAAATACAGGGAGGGAGTCAGCCCCAGCATTTT
TRBJ2-7	few	TRBD1	TRBV5-1	CASSLTQGANEQYF	TGCGCCAGCAGCTTGACACAGGGGGCCAACGAGCAGTACTTC
TRBJ2-3	.	TRBD2	TRBV28	CASSFRGDLSTDTQYF	TGTGCCAGCAGTTTTCGGGGGGACCTTAGCACAGATACGCAGTATTTT
TRBJ1-1	.	.	TRBV5-4	CASSGGAGVVTEAFF	TGTGCCAGCAGCGGAGGGGCGGGAGTCGTCACTGAAGCTTTCTTT
TRBJ1-3	.	.	TRBV12-1	CASSLCSVDISSGNTIYF	TGTGCCAGCAGCCTTTGCTCAGTGGACATCAGCTCTGGAAACACCATATATTTT
TRBJ1-4	.	.	TRBV5-1	CASSPTVATNEKLFF	TGCGCCAGCAGCCCCACGGTAGCAACTAATGAAAAACTGTTTTTT
TRBJ2-6	.	.	TRBV7-2	CASSPMSPGANVLTF	TGTGCCAGCAGCCCCATGTCCCCTGGGGCCAACGTCCTGACTTTC
TRBJ2-1	.	.	TRBV10-3	CAISESMGSSHNEQFF	TGTGCCATCAGTGAGTCGATGGGGAGTTCCCACAATGAGCAGTTCTTC
TRBJ2-5	.	.	TRBV11-3	CASSLGGGRLETQYF	TGTGCCAGCAGCTTAGGAGGCGGGCGGCTCGAGACCCAGTACTTC
TRBJ1-5	.	.	TRBV6-1	CASSEVTGPMPQHF	TGTGCCAGCAGTGAAGTAACGGGTCCCATGCCCCAGCATTTT